This is a list of T cell receptor beta chains from one sample in a study of T cell changes during pregnancy in multiple sclerosis. Clones were read by immunoSEQ multiplex PCR, and TCRdb kept only the in-frame ones, dropping some. The table records over 65,000 clones, roughly 92% of them present only once. Here the sequenced sample was peripheral blood, taken in the first trimester of pregnancy. The receptors here all came from a female donor with multiple sclerosis, enrolled in a pregnancy study. Both conserved end residues are part of each CDR3. A D gene is named only where the DNA matches it firmly. A clone size is listed for some rows: how often the clone was seen (once, few, many), or a class if it is expanded.

d_gene	v_gene	j_gene	abundance	CDR3aa	CDR3nt
TRBD1	TRBV7-9	TRBJ2-3	NA	CASSSLPPGTGTDTQYF	TGTGCCAGCAGCTCCTTACCCCCTGGGACAGGCACAGATACGCAGTATTTT
TRBD1	TRBV5-1	TRBJ1-6	NA	CASSLEGTGGALSPLHF	TGCGCCAGCAGCTTGGAAGGGACAGGGGGCGCTCTTTCACCCCTCCACTTT
TRBD1	TRBV6-6	TRBJ1-6	NA	CASSSRGQSPLHF	TGTGCCAGCAGTTCAAGGGGGCAGTCACCCCTCCACTTT
NA	TRBV11-3	TRBJ1-3	NA	CASSLPPDSSFPGNTIYF	TGTGCCAGCAGCCTACCACCGGACAGTTCATTCCCTGGAAACACCATATATTTT
TRBD1	TRBV30	TRBJ1-2	few	CAWSLPGQGYTF	TGTGCCTGGAGTCTTCCGGGACAGGGGTACACCTTC
NA	TRBV7-9	TRBJ2-7	NA	CASSLGRGEQYF	TGTGCCAGCAGCTTAGGTCGCGGCGAGCAGTACTTC
TRBD2	TRBV7-9	TRBJ2-1	NA	CASSSTSGEQFF	TGTGCCAGCAGCTCGACTAGCGGGGAGCAGTTCTTC
TRBD2	TRBV4-1	TRBJ2-4	NA	CASSQVLAGVKNIQYF	TGCGCCAGCAGCCAAGTACTAGCGGGAGTCAAAAACATTCAGTACTTC
NA	TRBV15	TRBJ1-1	NA	CATSRDTFGGSEAFF	TGTGCCACCAGCAGAGATACGTTTGGAGGGTCTGAAGCTTTCTTT
NA	TRBV4-3	TRBJ1-1	NA	CASSQDFGIRNTEAFF	TGCGCCAGCAGCCAAGATTTCGGGATCCGGAACACTGAAGCTTTCTTT
TRBD1	TRBV6-6	TRBJ2-4	NA	CASSVQGNGNIQYF	TGTGCCAGCAGTGTACAGGGGAACGGGAACATTCAGTACTTC
NA	TRBV15	TRBJ2-4	once	CATSREIGIGGAKNIQYF	TGTGCCACCAGCAGAGAAATCGGAATTGGCGGAGCCAAAAACATTCAGTACTTC
NA	TRBV6-5	TRBJ2-5	NA	CASTRRGGRVETQYF	TGTGCCAGCACTAGGAGGGGGGGCCGAGTAGAGACCCAGTACTTC
TRBD1	TRBV6-6	TRBJ2-4	NA	CASSTGGWDIQYF	TGTGCCAGCAGTACAGGGGGGTGGGACATTCAGTACTTC
NA	TRBV28	TRBJ1-3	NA	CASSFRGAGNTIYF	TGTGCCAGCAGTTTTCGGGGGGCTGGAAACACCATATATTTT